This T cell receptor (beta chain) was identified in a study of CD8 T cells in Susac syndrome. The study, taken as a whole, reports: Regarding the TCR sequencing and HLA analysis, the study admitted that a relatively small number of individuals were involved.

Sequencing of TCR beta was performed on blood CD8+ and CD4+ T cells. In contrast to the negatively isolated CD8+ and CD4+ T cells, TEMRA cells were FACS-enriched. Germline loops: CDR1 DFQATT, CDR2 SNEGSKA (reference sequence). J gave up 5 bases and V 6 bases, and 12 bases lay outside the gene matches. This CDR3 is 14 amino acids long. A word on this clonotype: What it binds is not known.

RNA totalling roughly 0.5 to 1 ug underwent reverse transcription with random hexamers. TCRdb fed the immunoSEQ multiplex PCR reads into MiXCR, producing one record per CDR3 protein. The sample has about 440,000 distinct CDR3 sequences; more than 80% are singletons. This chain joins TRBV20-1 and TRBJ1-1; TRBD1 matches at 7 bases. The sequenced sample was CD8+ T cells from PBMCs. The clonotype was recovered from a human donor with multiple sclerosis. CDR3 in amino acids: CSAPLWRGLTEAFF. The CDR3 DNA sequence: TGCAGTGCCCCGCTCTGGAGGGGGCTGACTGAAGCTTTCTTT.